These 15 T cell receptor beta chains were all obtained from the same sample, sequenced in a study of regulatory and conventional T cells in RAG deficiency. Sequencing was performed with immunoSEQ multiplex PCR; in TCRdb, only in-frame clones are kept and a portion is missing. The table records under 20,000 clones, roughly 86% of them present only once. Blood CD4+ CD25-high CD127-low regulatory T cells supplied the genomic DNA template. These sequences were also reported in another study, on regulatory T cells. This second report adds: Primers: 52 TRBV forward and 13 TRBJ reverse.

The specimen was Tregs sorted from blood. The receptors were sampled from a human donor in good health.

This clone appeared a single time. The chain combines TRBV27 with TRBJ1-2, with D possibly being TRBD1 (6 bases). Trimming removed 5 bases from V and 7 bases from J, with 23 bases in between. The CDR3 runs to 16 residues. CDR1 and CDR2 from the germline V gene are MNHEY and SMNVEV (reference sequence). The chain's CDR3 is CASSAFTSTGYGGYTF. The CDR3 DNA sequence: TGTGCCAGCAGTGCCTTTACCTCTACAGGGTACGGTGGCTACACCTTC.

V and J are TRBV6-1 and TRBJ2-5; 9 nucleotides line up with TRBD2. The ends lost 2 bases at V and 5 bases at J; junction bases unmatched: 12. The CDR3 spans 17 residues. Germline CDR1 is MNHNS and CDR2 is SASEGT. The CDR3 DNA follows: TGTGCCAGCAGTGAAAGTTTTTCTAGCGGGGTCTCCGAGACCCAGTACTTC. Residues: CASSESFSSGVSETQYF.

The V gene is TRBV7-9, the J gene TRBJ1-1, with D hard to call. V was trimmed by 5 bases and J by 4 bases, leaving 11 bases between them. The germline V gene has CDR1 SEHNR and CDR2 FQNEAQ (reference sequence). CDR3 length equals 13 residues. The DNA for the CDR3 is TGTGCCAGCAGCCTAACCCTGGCCACTGAAGCTTTCTTT. Amino acid sequence: CASSLTLATEAFF.

The chain is built from TRBV11-2 and TRBJ2-1, with D perhaps matching TRBD2 (5 bases). There are 14 residues in the CDR3. From germline, CDR1 is SGHAT and CDR2 FQNNGV. Trimming removed 5 bases from V and 8 bases from J, with 16 bases in between. In nucleotides, the CDR3 is TGTGCCAGCAGCCTAGTGCGGCGGGCGTATGAGCAGTTCTTC. Residues: CASSLVRRAYEQFF.

The chain combines TRBV7-3 with TRBJ2-2, with D possibly matching TRBD2 (5 bases). V lost 5 bases and J 1 base, leaving 20 bases between the germline ends. Germline loops: CDR1 SGHTA, CDR2 FQGTGA. The CDR3 spans 18 residues. The CDR3 DNA reads TGTGCCAGCAGCACCTTTAAGGGAGCCCTCCAGAACACCGGGGAGCTGTTTTTT. It yields the protein CASSTFKGALQNTGELFF.

This chain's CDR3 is CASTRTRQETQYF. Written as DNA, the CDR3 is TGTGCCAGCACCAGGACTAGACAAGAGACCCAGTACTTC. The rearrangement joins TRBV6-1 to TRBJ2-5; 7 bases fit TRBD2. Looked up from germline, CDR1 is MNHNS and CDR2 is SASEGT. There are 13 residues in the CDR3. The V segment lost 7 bases and the J segment 2 bases; nucleotides outside the gene matches: 4.

The CDR3 here is CASSVTRQETQYF. The CDR3 region has the DNA TGTGCCAGCAGCGTAACCCGGCAAGAGACCCAGTACTTC. The chain couples TRBV9 to TRBJ2-5; no reliable D call. Per germline, CDR1 SGDLS and CDR2 YYNGEE. The CDR3 is 13 residues long. V lost 1 base, J lost 2 bases, and 6 bases lay in between.

The V gene is TRBV5-6, the J gene TRBJ1-2; a weak D match, TRBD1 (6 bases). The V gene lost 2 bases and the J gene lost 8 bases, with 13 bases spanning the gap. The germline V gene encodes CDR1 SGHDT and CDR2 YYEEEE. This CDR3 spans 13 amino acids. CDR3 DNA sequence: TGTGCCAGCAGCTTTCAGGGGCCTGGGGGCTACACCTTC. Protein sequence: CASSFQGPGGYTF.

The sample holds a few counts of this clone. The gene calls are TRBV7-9 and TRBJ1-1; D uncertain. Trimming removed 3 bases from V and 1 base from J, with 6 bases in between. The germline gives CDR1 SEHNR, CDR2 FQNEAQ (reference sequence). CDR3 size: 13 residues. CDR3 loop: CASSFTQNTEAFF. In DNA, the CDR3 is TGTGCCAGCAGCTTTACACAGAACACTGAAGCTTTCTTT.

This clone was counted only a few times. V and J are TRBV28 and TRBJ1-2; D not resolved. This CDR3 has 13 residues. V was trimmed by 6 bases and J by 0 bases, leaving 8 bases between them. Germline-derived CDR1 and CDR2 are MDHEN and SYDVKM. The CDR3 loop is CASRQTSNYGYTF. CDR3 DNA: TGTGCCAGCAGGCAAACTTCTAACTATGGCTACACCTTC.

The V call is TRBV7-2, the J call TRBJ2-1; 13 bases line up with TRBD2. The CDR3 totals 18 residues. The ends lost 6 bases at V and 4 bases at J; junction bases unmatched: 12. Germline-derived CDR1 and CDR2 are SGHTA and FQGNSA. This CDR3 is CASRLSRLAGGLYNEQFF. CDR3 DNA: TGTGCCAGCAGGCTTTCACGACTAGCGGGAGGCCTTTACAATGAGCAGTTCTTC.

This clone was seen just once. J is TRBJ2-1 and V is TRBV6-1, with TRBD2 identical over 11 bases. This CDR3 region has 14 residues. Looked up from germline, CDR1 is MNHNS and CDR2 is SASEGT. The J segment lost 6 bases and the V segment lost 2 bases, leaving 0 bases of the junction unmatched. The CDR3 bases are TGTGCCAGCAGTGAACTAGCGGGAGGCAATGAGCAGTTCTTC. Encoded protein: CASSELAGGNEQFF.

The chain recombines TRBV5-1 with TRBJ2-5; the match to TRBD2 covers 11 bases. Trimming removed 4 bases from V and 5 bases from J; junction bases left unmatched: 10. In germline, CDR1 is SGHRS, CDR2 YFSETQ. The CDR3 covers 16 residues. This CDR3 reads CASSETGTSGVETQYF. The CDR3 DNA sequence: TGCGCCAGCAGCGAAACTGGGACTAGCGGAGTTGAGACCCAGTACTTC.

The chain uses TRBV6-1 and TRBJ2-7, with D possibly TRBD1 on 6 matching bases. CDR3 length: 15 residues. V lost 6 bases and J 3 bases, leaving 18 bases between the germline ends. In germline, CDR1 is MNHNS, CDR2 SASEGT. Here the CDR3 reads CASRESWGPYYEQYF. The CDR3 DNA reads as TGTGCCAGCAGGGAAAGTTGGGGGCCCTACTACGAGCAGTACTTC.

The gene calls are TRBV19 and TRBJ1-5; D might be TRBD1 (5 bases). CDR1 is LNHDA and CDR2 is SQIVND in the germline V gene (reference sequence). The CDR3 contains 13 residues. V shed 5 bases and J shed 6 bases, with 11 bases lying between them. CDR3 in amino acids: CASSSLGVQPQHF. The CDR3 DNA follows: TGTGCCAGTAGTTCTTTAGGGGTTCAGCCCCAGCATTTT. The full variable domain, completed using reference TRBV19 and TRBJ1-5, is DGGITQSPKYLFRKEGQNVTLSCEQNLNHDAMYWYRQDPGQGLRLIYYSQIVNDFQKGDIAEGYSVSREKKESFPLTVTSAQKNPTAFYLCASSSLGVQPQHFGDGTRLSIL.